The TCR beta chain described here comes from a study of blood T cell repertoires in COVID-19. V trimming: 5 bases; J trimming: 3 bases; junction bases outside the gene matches: 7. Germline V gene lookup returns CDR1 SGHAT and CDR2 FQNNGV. The CDR3 has 16 amino acids. Authors' analysis steps: Nucleated cell counts were estimated from reference gene primer amplification. Assay: immunoSEQ multiplex PCR; the TCRdb copy retains only in-frame clones and omits some. V and J calls and clone size are those listed in that table; D and trimming were worked out from the DNA. Counted here are roughly 300,000 clones, approximately 85% occurring once; the ten biggest clones make up around 7.2%.

The sample was peripheral blood. The V and J genes are TRBV11-2 and TRBJ2-1; 10 bases fit TRBD2. This TCR was recovered from a human donor in a cohort sampled during active COVID-19. For the CDR3, the DNA is TGTGCCAGCAGCCCACGGCCTAGCGGGGGCTACAATGAGCAGTTCTTC. It yields the protein CASSPRPSGGYNEQFF.